This T cell receptor (beta chain) was sequenced during a study of cytomegalovirus exposure and HLA in healthy donors. Study-wide results and limits: Most sequenced TCRs were rare (though some public TCRs occurred in many donors). TCR beta chains numbering some 160 were designated cytomegalovirus-associated.

As to this clone: Antigen specificity is unknown.

TCRdb's table, derived via immunoSEQ multiplex PCR, lists solely in-frame clones and lacks some. Of roughly 84,000 clones in the sample, approximately 91% are singletons; the top ten hold approximately 2%. The CDR3 covers 9 residues. Germline CDR1 reads DFQATT; CDR2 reads SNEGSKA (reference sequence). V lost 3 bases to trimming and J lost 5 bases, with 2 bases between them. The chain couples TRBV20-1 to TRBJ2-7; no clear D gene. Sequencing was done on a sample of PBMCs. This clonotype originated in a man aged 25-40 years in good health and CMV-seronegative. CDR3 bases: TGCAGTGCTAGCAACGAGCAGTACTTC. It codes for CSASNEQYF.